Here is one T cell receptor beta chain with its context. Its antigen is unidentified. The entry originates in a study of blood T cells in healthy people across ages. Study background: When template switching was applied, about one barcoded beta molecule was captured per two T cells. Whole-study results and caveats: Donors of long life had a larger count of naive CD4+ cells and greater diversity than aged donors. For the donors, CMV status was unknown and possibly confounded expanded clonotype changes. Roughly linear declines in TCR beta diversity per million T cells occurred with age.

Trimming took 5 bases from V and 4 from J, leaving 13 bases between them. Germline assignment: CDR1 LNHNV and CDR2 YYDKDF (reference sequence). CDR3 length: 14 residues. For the second PCR, which ran for about 7 to 11 cycles, a sample-barcoded 5' primer and a J-beta primer mix were used. One entry per CDR3 protein, called by TCRdb with MiXCR from the 5' RACE reads. Of roughly 830,000 distinct CDR3 sequences in the sample, about 62% were seen once. This receptor was identified in a young man in good health. Sequenced: blood. This chain connects TRBV15 to TRBJ2-3, with D perhaps matching TRBD1 (5 bases). The DNA of the CDR3 is TGTGCCACCAGCCGACTGACAGTGCCAGATACGCAGTATTTT. This codes for CATSRLTVPDTQYF.